These 2 T cell receptor beta chains were all obtained from the same sample, sequenced in a study of beta chain features in type 1 diabetes (dated 2018 in TCRdb). Libraries were constructed by the immunoSEQ multiplex PCR assay. The High Capacity cDNA Reverse Transcription Kit was used to reverse transcribe all of the isolated RNA, meaning that expressed TCRB transcripts were what got sequenced. In TCRdb, the immuneACCESS table is reduced to in-frame sequences with V and J assigned. These tables do not hold every clone; where another copy was compared, an unresolved V gene accounts for under half, and the others remain unexplained. The sample table records a few hundred thousand clones; approximately 16% of these occur just once. The ten largest clones add up to 0.085% of the sample. What the work shows at the level of the full study, not this receptor alone: A moderate but significant shortening of TCRB CDR3 length was observed in type 1 diabetes patients in all four CD4+ subsets.

These receptors' targets are unknown. Sequencing was done on a sample of naive CD4+ T cells from blood. The cell subset or site label on this specimen signifies: true naive CD4+ T cells. Receptor source: a man in his thirties or forties with type 1 diabetes.

V is TRBV27 and J is TRBJ2-1; TRBD1 might be the D (5 bases). The CDR3 covers 16 residues. V lost 0 bases and J lost 2, with 11 bases in between. CDR1 is MNHEY and CDR2 is SMNVEV in the germline V gene (reference sequence). The CDR3 loop is CASSLSRARAYNEQFF. The CDR3, as DNA: TGTGCCAGCAGTTTATCCAGGGCACGGGCCTACAATGAGCAGTTCTTC.

The chain links TRBV28 to TRBJ2-1; no reliable D call. Looked up from germline, CDR1 is MDHEN and CDR2 is SYDVKM. V was clipped by 5 bases and J by 14 bases, with 16 bases between them. The CDR3 length is 12 residues. CDR3 bases: TGTGCCAGCAGTCTTCCACAGACGAGTAAGTTCTTC. It yields the protein CASSLPQTSKFF.